This T cell receptor (beta chain) was recorded in a study of tumor and adjacent non-tumor tissue in lung cancer. Overall study results and limits: Shorter survival was associated with higher TCR diversity in tumors.

The CDR3 is made up of 15 amino acids. Germline CDR1 ENHRY, CDR2 SYGVKD. No cell sorting was done before RNA was extracted from the tissue. More than 3 cm separated this lung sample from the edge of the tumor. This clonotype was recorded a few times. Its antigen is unknown. A read error may be the cause here, since a much bigger clone is one base away. A modified ARM-PCR protocol with three rounds of nested PCR amplified TCRbeta. TCRdb itself ran the multiplex PCR reads through MiXCR, one entry per CDR3 protein. Of 90,000 to 100,000 distinct CDR3 sequences listed, 75% to 85% are singletons. This clonotype was sampled from a man aged 55 to 70 with small cell lung cancer. The chain carries TRBV10-3 and TRBJ2-7; 7 bases are a match to TRBD2. Material for sequencing was distant non-tumor lung tissue. The CDR3 sequence is CVISATLAEAYEQYV. In DNA, the CDR3 is TGTGTCATCAGTGCAACGCTAGCGGAGGCGTACGAGCAGTACGTC.